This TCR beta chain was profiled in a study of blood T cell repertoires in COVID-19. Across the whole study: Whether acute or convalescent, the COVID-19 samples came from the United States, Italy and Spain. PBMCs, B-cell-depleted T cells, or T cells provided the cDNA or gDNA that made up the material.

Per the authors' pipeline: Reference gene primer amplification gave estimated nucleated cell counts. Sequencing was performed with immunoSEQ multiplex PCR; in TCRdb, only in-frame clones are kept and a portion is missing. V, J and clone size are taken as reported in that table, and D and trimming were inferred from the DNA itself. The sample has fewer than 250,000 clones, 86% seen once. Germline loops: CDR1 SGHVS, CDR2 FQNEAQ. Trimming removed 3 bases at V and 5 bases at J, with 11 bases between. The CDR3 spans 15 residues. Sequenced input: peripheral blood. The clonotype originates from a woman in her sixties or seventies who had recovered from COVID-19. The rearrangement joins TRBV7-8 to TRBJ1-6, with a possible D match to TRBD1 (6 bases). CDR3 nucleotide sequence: TGTGCCAGCAGCTTTCGGACAGTTAATAATTCACCCCTCCACTTT. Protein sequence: CASSFRTVNNSPLHF. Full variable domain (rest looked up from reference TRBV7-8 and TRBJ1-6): GAGVSQSPRYKVAKRGQDVALRCDPISGHVSLFWYQQALGQGPEFLTYFQNEAQLDKSGLPSDRFFAERPEGSVSTLKIQRTQQEDSAVYLCASSFRTVNNSPLHFGNGTRLTVT.